The 15 T cell receptor beta chains presented below share a single source sample, sequenced in a study of blood T cell repertoires in COVID-19. TCRdb keeps only in-frame clones here, not all; method: immunoSEQ multiplex PCR. The sample has hundreds of thousands of clones, approximately 86% seen once. Sequencing used peripheral blood. These receptors were collected from an older man with acute or convalescent COVID-19.

The V and J genes are TRBV19 and TRBJ1-3; tentatively, D is TRBD1 (6 bases). Per the germline V gene, CDR1 is LNHDA and CDR2 is SQIVND (reference sequence). The CDR3 runs to 16 residues. The V end lost 7 bases, the J end lost 0 bases, and 16 bases lay between the germline ends. CDR3 amino acids: CASTPRGVSSGNTIYF. The CDR3 bases are TGTGCCAGTACACCCAGGGGCGTGAGCTCTGGAAACACCATATATTTT.

This chain uses TRBV2 with TRBJ2-3; a weak D match, TRBD1 (6 bases). CDR3 size: 15 residues. With 4 bases removed from V and 2 bases from J, the gap between germline ends came to 13 bases. In germline, CDR1 is SNHLY, CDR2 FYNNEI. CDR3 sequence: CASSVNRDFTDTQYF. The CDR3, as DNA: TGTGCCAGCAGTGTGAACAGGGATTTCACAGATACGCAGTATTTT. The whole variable domain, filled in from reference TRBV2 and TRBJ2-3, reads EPEVTQTPSHQVTQMGQEVILRCVPISNHLYFYWYRQILGQKVEFLVSFYNNEISEKSEIFDDQFSVERPDGSNFTLKIRSTKLEDSAMYFCASSVNRDFTDTQYFGPGTRLTVL.

This chain links TRBV3-1 (or the pseudogene TRBV3-2) with TRBJ2-1; TRBD2 matches 7 bases. Germline trimming cut 5 bases from V and 15 bases from J; bases unmatched to any gene: 22. The CDR3 contains 16 residues. CDR1 LGHDT and CDR2 YNNKEL come from the germline V gene (reference sequence). The CDR3 DNA reads TGTGCCAGCAGCTCACAAAGCGGGATTACAGGAACCGGGCGGTTCTTC. It yields the protein CASSSQSGITGTGRFF.

The chain employs TRBV29-1 and TRBJ2-5, with D perhaps TRBD2 (5 bases). The V end lost 6 bases, the J end lost 2 bases, and 13 bases lay between the germline ends. The CDR3 has 13 residues. Germline V gives CDR1 SQVTM, CDR2 ANQGSEA. The CDR3 here is CSVAPGIQETQYF. As DNA, the CDR3 is TGCAGCGTCGCCCCCGGGATACAAGAGACCCAGTACTTC. Full variable domain (outside the CDR3, taken from reference TRBV29-1 and TRBJ2-5): SAVISQKPSRDICQRGTSLTIQCQVDSQVTMMFWYRQQPGQSLTLIATANQGSEATYESGFVIDKFPISRPNLTFSTLTVSNMSPEDSSIYLCSVAPGIQETQYFGPGTRLLVL.

In this sample, this clone turned up once. The chain is built from TRBV9 and TRBJ2-5; 8 nucleotides match TRBD1. CDR1 is SGDLS and CDR2 is YYNGEE in the germline V gene. This CDR3 is built from 14 residues. After removal of 3 bases from V and 0 bases from J, the junction contained 1 base not matched to a gene. The CDR3 DNA reads TGTGCCAGCAGCGGGACAGGGTACCAAGAGACCCAGTACTTC. It codes for CASSGTGYQETQYF.

The chain is built from TRBV7-9 and TRBJ1-4; D is unresolved. V lost 1 base and J lost 8, with 14 bases in between. CDR3 size: 15 residues. Per the germline V gene, CDR1 is SEHNR and CDR2 is FQNEAQ (reference sequence). The CDR3 sequence: CASSLVAAATEKLFF. DNA of the CDR3: TGTGCCAGCAGCTTAGTGGCAGCGGCAACAGAAAAACTGTTTTTT. Filled out from reference TRBV7-9 and TRBJ1-4, the complete variable domain reads DTGVSQNPRHKITKRGQNVTFRCDPISEHNRLYWYRQTLGQGPEFLTYFQNEAQLEKSRLLSDRFSAERPKGSFSTLEIQRTEQGDSAMYLCASSLVAAATEKLFFGSGTQLSVL.

V usage is TRBV7-2 and J usage is TRBJ2-7, with 11 bases identical to TRBD1. CDR1 is SGHTA and CDR2 is FQGNSA in the germline V gene. V gave up 7 bases and J gave up 6 bases; unmatched junction bases: 5. The CDR3 has 13 amino acids. CDR3 amino acids: CASTLDRGLEQYF. CDR3 nucleotides: TGTGCCAGCACCTTGGACAGGGGGCTCGAGCAGTACTTC.

The CDR3 sequence: CASSLLAGGRGDTQYF. As DNA, the CDR3 is TGTGCCAGCAGTTTATTGGCGGGGGGGCGGGGAGATACGCAGTATTTT. This sequence joins TRBV28 and TRBJ2-3, with TRBD2 identical over 9 bases. The CDR3 spans 16 residues. V was pared by 1 base and J by 5 bases, with 7 bases of the junction left unmatched. Germline V gene data show CDR1 as MDHEN and CDR2 as SYDVKM. The whole variable domain, remainder taken from reference TRBV28 and TRBJ2-3, is DVKVTQSSRYLVKRTGEKVFLECVQDMDHENMFWYRQDPGLGLRLIYFSYDVKMKEKGDIPEGYSVSREKKERFSLILESASTNQTSMYLCASSLLAGGRGDTQYFGPGTRLTVL.

J is TRBJ1-4 and V is TRBV27; maybe TRBD1 (5 bases). V lost 6 bases and J lost 5, with 16 bases in between. The CDR3 extends over 15 amino acids. Germline CDR1 MNHEY, CDR2 SMNVEV (reference sequence). The chain's CDR3 is CASRGRGRENEKLFF. Written as DNA, the CDR3 is TGTGCCAGCAGGGGGCGGGGCAGAGAGAATGAAAAACTGTTTTTT. The variable domain in full, with the rest retrieved from reference TRBV27 and TRBJ1-4, is EAQVTQNPRYLITVTGKKLTVTCSQNMNHEYMSWYRQDPGLGLRQIYYSMNVEVTDKGDVPEGYKVSRKEKRNFPLILESPSPNQTSLYFCASRGRGRENEKLFFGSGTQLSVL.

The DNA of the CDR3 is TGTGCCAGCAGCCAACTGGCGGGGGACACAGATACGCAGTATTTT. Its protein product is CASSQLAGDTDTQYF. J is TRBJ2-3 and V is TRBV14; 7 positions agree with TRBD2. CDR3 size: 15 residues. The germline V gene has CDR1 SGHDN and CDR2 FVKESK. V lost 2 bases, J lost 2 bases, and 4 bases stayed unmatched.

This clone turned up a few times. The chain recombines TRBV6-5 with TRBJ2-2, with unresolved D. V lost 0 bases to trimming and J lost 1 base, with 9 bases between them. The CDR3 is 16 amino acids. Germline V gene sequence: CDR1 MNHEY, CDR2 SVGAGI. CDR3 region: CASSYSKSRNTGELFF. The DNA for the CDR3 is TGTGCCAGCAGTTACTCGAAGAGCCGGAACACCGGGGAGCTGTTTTTT.

This clone was counted between two and nine times. The chain employs TRBV2 and TRBJ1-1, with 7 bases fitting TRBD1. The CDR3 covers 13 residues. V gave up 10 bases and J gave up 0 bases; unmatched junction bases: 5. Germline CDR1 SNHLY, CDR2 FYNNEI. The CDR3 region is CATTGAMNTEAFF. The CDR3 bases are TGTGCCACCACAGGGGCCATGAACACTGAAGCTTTCTTT.

The J gene is TRBJ2-5, the V gene TRBV3-1 (or the pseudogene TRBV3-2), with a tentative D call TRBD2 (5 bases). Germline V gene lookup returns CDR1 LGHDT and CDR2 YNNKEL (reference sequence). The CDR3 runs to 14 residues. The ends were cut back, 1 base at V and 4 bases at J, with 10 bases in the middle. The CDR3 spells CASSQVWESETQYF. The DNA of the CDR3 is TGTGCCAGCAGCCAAGTGTGGGAGTCAGAGACCCAGTACTTC.

The chain links TRBV24-1 to TRBJ2-5, with D possibly being TRBD1 (6 bases). Germline V CDR1 and CDR2: KGHDR, SFDVKD. Trimming pared 3 bases from V and 5 bases from J, leaving 15 bases between. This CDR3 has 15 amino acids. Here the CDR3 DNA reads TGTGCCACCAGTGATGCCGTGAAGGGGGAGGAGACCCAGTACTTC. It translates to CATSDAVKGEETQYF.

The chain employs TRBV5-1 and TRBJ2-1, with D perhaps TRBD2 (5 bases). Trimming left V 0 bases short and J 6 bases short, with 13 bases between. Germline V gene sequence: CDR1 SGHRS, CDR2 YFSETQ. CDR3 length: 15 amino acids. This CDR3 is CASSLGLAKGNEQFF. CDR3 DNA: TGCGCCAGCAGCTTGGGGCTAGCCAAGGGCAATGAGCAGTTCTTC.